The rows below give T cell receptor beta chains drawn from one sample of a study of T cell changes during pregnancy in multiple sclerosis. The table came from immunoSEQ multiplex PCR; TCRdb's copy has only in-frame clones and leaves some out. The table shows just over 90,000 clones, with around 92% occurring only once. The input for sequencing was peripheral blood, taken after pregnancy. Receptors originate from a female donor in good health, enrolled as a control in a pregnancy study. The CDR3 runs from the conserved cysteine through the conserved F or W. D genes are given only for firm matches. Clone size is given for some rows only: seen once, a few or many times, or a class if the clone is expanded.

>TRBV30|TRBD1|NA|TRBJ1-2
TGTGCCTGGAGACGGGACAGGGGGCGAGACTATGGCTACACCTTC
CAWRRDRGRDYGYTF
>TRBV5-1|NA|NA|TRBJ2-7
TGCGCCAGCAGCCCATTACAGGGTATCGGGGAGCAGTACTTC
CASSPLQGIGEQYF
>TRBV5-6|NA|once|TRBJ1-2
TGTGCCAGCAGACTGAGATACAGGAGAAACTATGGCTACACCTTC
CASRLRYRRNYGYTF
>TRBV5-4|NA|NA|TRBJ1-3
TGTGCCAGCAGCTTGGTAGGAGGGGACCGCGGGCCTGGAAACACCATATATTTT
CASSLVGGDRGPGNTIYF
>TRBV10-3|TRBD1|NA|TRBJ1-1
TGTGCCATCAGTGAGCTCAAGACAGGGGGCCTACCTGAAGCTTTCTTT
CAISELKTGGLPEAFF
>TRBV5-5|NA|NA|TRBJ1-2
TGTGCCAGCAGCTTTTATAGCGGTGGCTACACCTTC
CASSFYSGGYTF
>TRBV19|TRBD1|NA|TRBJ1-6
TGTGCCAGTAGTATGGGACAGTTTAATTCACCCCTCCACTTT
CASSMGQFNSPLHF
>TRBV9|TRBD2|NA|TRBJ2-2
TGTGCCAGCAGCCAGTTCGGGGGGGATAACTCCGGGGAGCTGTTTTTT
CASSQFGGDNSGELFF
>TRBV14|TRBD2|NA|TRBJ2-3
TGTGCCAGCAGCCCGGCCGGCGGGGGGCGCATGAATACGCAGTATTTT
CASSPAGGGRMNTQYF
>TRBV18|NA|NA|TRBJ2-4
TGTGCCAGCTCATCGCACTCTAACATTCAGTACTTC
CASSSHSNIQYF
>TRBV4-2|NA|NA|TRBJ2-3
TGTGCCAGCAGCCCGTCTTCTGATACGCAGTATTTT
CASSPSSDTQYF
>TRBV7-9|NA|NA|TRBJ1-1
TGTGCCGTACTTTTAATAAACACTGAAGCTTTCTTT
CAVLLINTEAFF
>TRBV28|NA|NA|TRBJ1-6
TGTGCCAGCAGTATCTTCACAGGGAATAATTCACCCCTCCACTTT
CASSIFTGNNSPLHF
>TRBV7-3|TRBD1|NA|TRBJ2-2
TGTGCCAGCAGCTTACATGGGGACAGGGGGCCGAGCACCGGGGAGCTGTTTTTT
CASSLHGDRGPSTGELFF
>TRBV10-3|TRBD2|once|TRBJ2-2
TGTGCCATCTCCTGGCGGGAGGGGCAGACCGGGGAGCTGTTTTTT
CAISWREGQTGELFF
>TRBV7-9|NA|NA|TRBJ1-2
TGTGCCAGCAGCTTAGTTCTCGCCGAGTGCACCTTC
CASSLVLAECTF
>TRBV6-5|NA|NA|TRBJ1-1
TGTGCCAGCAGCCCAGGGTTGACTGAAGCTTTCTTT
CASSPGLTEAFF
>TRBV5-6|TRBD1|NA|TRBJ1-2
TGTGCCAGCCGGCCCTTAGTGGGACAGGGGGCGCGCGGCTACACCTTC
CASRPLVGQGARGYTF
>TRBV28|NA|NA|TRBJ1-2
TGTGCCAGCAGTTTGTTCAGAGGGTATGGCTACACCTTC
CASSLFRGYGYTF
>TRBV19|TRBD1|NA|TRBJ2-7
TGTGCCAGCAGCACCGGGACAGGCCCCTACGAGCAGTACTTC
CASSTGTGPYEQYF
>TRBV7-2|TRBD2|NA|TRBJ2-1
TGTGCCAGCAGAGTGACCGGGACTACACACAATGAGCAGTTCTTC
CASRVTGTTHNEQFF
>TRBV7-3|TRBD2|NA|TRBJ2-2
TGTGCCAGCAGCTTACGGGGGGGCACCGGGGAGCTGTTTTTT
CASSLRGGTGELFF
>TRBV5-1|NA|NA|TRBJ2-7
TGCGCCAGCAGCTTTGGTGGACTAAGCAATTTGGGCGAGCAGTACTTC
CASSFGGLSNLGEQYF
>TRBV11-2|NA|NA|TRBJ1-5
TGTGCCAGCAGGGCGGGCCTCAATAGCAATCAGCCCCAGCATTTT
CASRAGLNSNQPQHF
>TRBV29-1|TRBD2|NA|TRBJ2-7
TGCAGCGCCACCGGTCTAGCGGGGGGAAACTACGAGCAGTACTTC
CSATGLAGGNYEQYF
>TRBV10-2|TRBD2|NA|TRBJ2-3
TGCGCCAGCAAAGGAGATAGCGGGGGAACCCGGGGAGATACGCAGTATTTT
CASKGDSGGTRGDTQYF
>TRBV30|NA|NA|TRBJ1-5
TGTGCCTGGAGTAAAGGAGGAAATCAGCCCCAGCATTTT
CAWSKGGNQPQHF
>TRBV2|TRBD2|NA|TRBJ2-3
TGTGCCAGCAGGTCGGGCGGGGGGGAGGATACGCAGTATTTT
CASRSGGGEDTQYF
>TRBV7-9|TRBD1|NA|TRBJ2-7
TGTGCCAGCAGCTTAGCGGGACAGGGGTCCTACGAGCAGTACTTC
CASSLAGQGSYEQYF
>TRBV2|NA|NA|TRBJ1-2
TGTGCCAGCAGTTTTGACAGTAACTATGGCTACACCTTC
CASSFDSNYGYTF
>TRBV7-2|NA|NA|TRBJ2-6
TGTGCCACTAGGTACTCTGGGGCCAACGTCCTGACTTTC
CATRYSGANVLTF
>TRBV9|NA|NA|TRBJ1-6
TGTGCCAGCAGCGTAGCTGGGGCGAGCTCCTATAATTCACCCCTCCACTTT
CASSVAGASSYNSPLHF
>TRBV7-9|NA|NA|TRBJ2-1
TGTGCCAGCAGCTTGAGGACAGTGAATGAGCAGTTCTTC
CASSLRTVNEQFF
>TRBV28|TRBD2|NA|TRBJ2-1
TGTGCCAGCATAAACAGCGGGGGGGCCTACAATGAGCAGTTCTTC
CASINSGGAYNEQFF
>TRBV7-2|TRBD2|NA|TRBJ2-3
TGTGCCAGCAGCTTGGATTCTAGCGGGGGACGGGACACGCAGTATTTT
CASSLDSSGGRDTQYF
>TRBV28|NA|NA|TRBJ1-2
TGTGCCAGCACCATTCTAGCCGGGGGGCAGGGTGGCTACACCTTC
CASTILAGGQGGYTF
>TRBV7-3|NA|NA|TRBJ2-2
TGTGCCAGCAGCTCCCACAGGCAGGCGAACACCGGGGAGCTGTTTTTT
CASSSHRQANTGELFF
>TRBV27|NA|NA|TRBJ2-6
TGTGCCAGCAGTTTTATCCAGGGAAGGCCTGGGGCCAACGTCCTGACTTTC
CASSFIQGRPGANVLTF
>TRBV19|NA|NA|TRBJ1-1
TGTGCCAGTAGTCGCACAACCAACACTGAAGCTTTCTTT
CASSRTTNTEAFF
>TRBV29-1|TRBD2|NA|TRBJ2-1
TGCAGCCTAAGTAGCGGGGGACCGAGCTACAATGAGCAGTTCTTC
CSLSSGGPSYNEQFF
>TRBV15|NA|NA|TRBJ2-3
TGTGCCACCAGCAGAGAGGCTCAACCAGATACGCAGTATTTT
CATSREAQPDTQYF
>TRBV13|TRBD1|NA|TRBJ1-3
TGTGCCAGCAGCACGGGACAGGGGAGAAACACCATATATTTT
CASSTGQGRNTIYF
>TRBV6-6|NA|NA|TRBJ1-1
TGTGCCAGTTGGAGTGGAACTGAAGCTTTCTTT
CASWSGTEAFF
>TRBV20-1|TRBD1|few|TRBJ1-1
TGCAGTGCTGGGACAGATGAAGCTTTCTTT
CSAGTDEAFF
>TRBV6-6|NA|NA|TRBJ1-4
TGTGCCACTTCCAGGGGACCCGCAACTAATGAAAAACTGTTTTTT
CATSRGPATNEKLFF
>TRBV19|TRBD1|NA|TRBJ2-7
TGTGCCAGTAGTATACCCGCTGACAGGGGACGCGAGCAGTACTTC
CASSIPADRGREQYF
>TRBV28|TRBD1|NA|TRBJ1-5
TGTGCCAGCAGTCTCAGCAGGGGGCAGGGACAGCCCCAGCATTTT
CASSLSRGQGQPQHF
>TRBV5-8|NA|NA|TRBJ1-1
TGTGCCAGCAGCCCCCAGTCCCCTGAAGCTTTCTTT
CASSPQSPEAFF
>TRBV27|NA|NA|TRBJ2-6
TGTGCCAGCAGTCCCCTCCTCTCTGGGGCCAACGTCCTGACTTTC
CASSPLLSGANVLTF
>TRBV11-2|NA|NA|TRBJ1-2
TGTGCCAGCAGCTTCGAGGGTATTTATGGCTACACCTTC
CASSFEGIYGYTF
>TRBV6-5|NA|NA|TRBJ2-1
TGTGCCAGCAGTTACCGCCGGGGTGGAGGCTACAATGAGCAGTTCTTC
CASSYRRGGGYNEQFF
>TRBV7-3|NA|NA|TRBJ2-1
TGTGCCAGCAGCTTAACGGAGAAGTTTAGTGAGCAGTTCTTC
CASSLTEKFSEQFF